These T cell receptor beta chains were read from a single sample in a study of technical replicates of blood from a few donors. The table came from immunoSEQ multiplex PCR; TCRdb's copy has only in-frame clones and leaves some out. The repertoire holds 70,000 or so clones, with approximately 98% as singletons. Sequencing was carried out using T cells isolated from PBMCs. These receptors all come from a human donor in good health. Each CDR3 is given with its conserved first and last residue. The D gene is left open where the match is weak. Clone sizes are given selectively: once, few, many, or a class where the clone is expanded.

d_call: TRBD2; clone_size: .; cdr3_length: 17; j_call: TRBJ2-3; v_call: TRBV14; cdr3_nt: TGTGCCAGCAGCCAAGTAAGAGCGGGAGGGGTCGCAGATACGCAGTATTTT; cdr3_aa: CASSQVRAGGVADTQYF
d_call: TRBD1; clone_size: .; cdr3_length: 16; j_call: TRBJ2-3; v_call: TRBV7-6; cdr3_nt: TGTGCCAGCAGCCAAGGGGCAGGGGGCGCGTCAGATACGCAGTATTTT; cdr3_aa: CASSQGAGGASDTQYF
d_call: TRBD2; clone_size: .; cdr3_length: 13; j_call: TRBJ2-3; v_call: TRBV10-1; cdr3_nt: TGCGCCAGCACTAGCGGACACACAGATACGCAGTATTTT; cdr3_aa: CASTSGHTDTQYF
d_call: TRBD1; clone_size: .; cdr3_length: 16; j_call: TRBJ2-1; v_call: TRBV5-6; cdr3_nt: TGTGCCAGCAGCTTGAGCCCGGGACAGGATTTTAATGAGCAGTTCTTC; cdr3_aa: CASSLSPGQDFNEQFF
d_call: TRBD2; clone_size: .; cdr3_length: 14; j_call: TRBJ2-1; v_call: TRBV9; cdr3_nt: TGTGCCAGCAGCGTAGACGGGAGGGCACATGAGCAGTTCTTC; cdr3_aa: CASSVDGRAHEQFF
d_call: .; clone_size: .; cdr3_length: 14; j_call: TRBJ2-2; v_call: TRBV27; cdr3_nt: TGTGCCAGCAGTGGGGGGGGCTGGACCGGGGAGCTGTTTTTT; cdr3_aa: CASSGGGWTGELFF
d_call: TRBD2; clone_size: .; cdr3_length: 13; j_call: TRBJ2-7; v_call: TRBV6-5; cdr3_nt: TGTGCCAGCAGCCGACTAGCGGTCTACGAGCAGTACTTC; cdr3_aa: CASSRLAVYEQYF
d_call: .; clone_size: once; cdr3_length: 15; j_call: TRBJ1-4; v_call: TRBV19; cdr3_nt: TGTGCCAGTAGTATAGAGCACAGGGTTAGCGAAAAACTGTTTTTT; cdr3_aa: CASSIEHRVSEKLFF
d_call: .; clone_size: .; cdr3_length: 13; j_call: TRBJ1-1; v_call: TRBV27; cdr3_nt: TGTGCCAGCAGTTTATCGCGTACCACTGAAGCTTTCTTT; cdr3_aa: CASSLSRTTEAFF
d_call: .; clone_size: .; cdr3_length: 14; j_call: TRBJ1-2; v_call: TRBV5-6; cdr3_nt: TGTGCCAGCAGCTTAGATCCCGACACCTATGGCTACACCTTC; cdr3_aa: CASSLDPDTYGYTF
d_call: TRBD1; clone_size: .; cdr3_length: 14; j_call: TRBJ1-1; v_call: TRBV29-1; cdr3_nt: TGCAGCGGCCGGGACAGTTTCATGAACACTGAAGCTTTCTTT; cdr3_aa: CSGRDSFMNTEAFF
d_call: .; clone_size: .; cdr3_length: 15; j_call: TRBJ2-3; v_call: TRBV28; cdr3_nt: TGTGCCAGCAGCCCAGTTGTGTCTAGCACAGATACGCAGTATTTT; cdr3_aa: CASSPVVSSTDTQYF
d_call: TRBD2; clone_size: .; cdr3_length: 17; j_call: TRBJ2-5; v_call: TRBV4-1; cdr3_nt: TGCGCCAGCAGCCAAGTGCTCGAGCGGGAGACAGGAGAGACCCAGTACTTC; cdr3_aa: CASSQVLERETGETQYF
d_call: .; clone_size: .; cdr3_length: 15; j_call: TRBJ1-1; v_call: TRBV11-1; cdr3_nt: TGTGCCAGCACGTGGACAGCCTCAGGGTACACTGAAGCTTTCTTT; cdr3_aa: CASTWTASGYTEAFF
d_call: TRBD1; clone_size: .; cdr3_length: 13; j_call: TRBJ1-2; v_call: TRBV27; cdr3_nt: TGTGCCAGCAGATTAACAGGGGCTCGTGGCTACACCTTC; cdr3_aa: CASRLTGARGYTF
d_call: .; clone_size: .; cdr3_length: 15; j_call: TRBJ1-4; v_call: TRBV27; cdr3_nt: TGTGCCAGCACCTACCTCCCCATACTCCGTGAAAAACTGTTTTTT; cdr3_aa: CASTYLPILREKLFF
d_call: .; clone_size: .; cdr3_length: 12; j_call: TRBJ2-1; v_call: TRBV11-2; cdr3_nt: TGTGCCAGCAGCTTGAGACAGGACGAGCAGTTCTTC; cdr3_aa: CASSLRQDEQFF
d_call: TRBD1; clone_size: .; cdr3_length: 13; j_call: TRBJ2-7; v_call: TRBV7-3; cdr3_nt: TGTGCCAGCAGCCCGGGACAGACCTACGAGCAGTACTTC; cdr3_aa: CASSPGQTYEQYF
d_call: .; clone_size: once; cdr3_length: 15; j_call: TRBJ2-1; v_call: TRBV5-1; cdr3_nt: TGCGCCAGCAGCGCCCGACTTGGATCCTACAATGAGCAGTTCTTC; cdr3_aa: CASSARLGSYNEQFF
d_call: .; clone_size: .; cdr3_length: 13; j_call: TRBJ2-7; v_call: TRBV27; cdr3_nt: TGTGCCAGCAGTTTATACGCAGCCTACGAGCAGTACTTC; cdr3_aa: CASSLYAAYEQYF
d_call: .; clone_size: .; cdr3_length: 14; j_call: TRBJ2-7; v_call: TRBV11-3; cdr3_nt: TGTGCCAGCAGCTACGGGGGAACATTCGACGAGCAGTACTTC; cdr3_aa: CASSYGGTFDEQYF
d_call: TRBD2; clone_size: .; cdr3_length: 16; j_call: TRBJ2-7; v_call: TRBV15; cdr3_nt: TGTGCCACCAGCAGTGACTGGACAGCGGGGGGATACGAGCAGTACTTC; cdr3_aa: CATSSDWTAGGYEQYF
d_call: .; clone_size: .; cdr3_length: 14; j_call: TRBJ1-1; v_call: TRBV5-5; cdr3_nt: TGTGCCAGCAGCTGGGGACAACCGAACACTGAAGCTTTCTTT; cdr3_aa: CASSWGQPNTEAFF
d_call: .; clone_size: .; cdr3_length: 15; j_call: TRBJ1-5; v_call: TRBV9; cdr3_nt: TGTGCCAGCAGCGTAGAAGGGGCCGGCAATCAGCCCCAGCATTTT; cdr3_aa: CASSVEGAGNQPQHF
d_call: .; clone_size: .; cdr3_length: 13; j_call: TRBJ2-1; v_call: TRBV6-4; cdr3_nt: TGTGCCAGCACTGCTAGCTCCTACAATGAGCAGTTCTTC; cdr3_aa: CASTASSYNEQFF
d_call: .; clone_size: .; cdr3_length: 12; j_call: TRBJ2-7; v_call: TRBV27; cdr3_nt: TGTGCCAGCGGAGGAATCTCCTACGAGCAGTACTTC; cdr3_aa: CASGGISYEQYF
d_call: TRBD1; clone_size: .; cdr3_length: 13; j_call: TRBJ2-7; v_call: TRBV29-1; cdr3_nt: TGCAGCGTATCCGGGACAGGGAACTACGAGCAGTACTTC; cdr3_aa: CSVSGTGNYEQYF
d_call: .; clone_size: .; cdr3_length: 15; j_call: TRBJ1-5; v_call: TRBV6-1; cdr3_nt: TGTGCCAGCAGTGTAATTGTGACAGTCGATCAGCCCCAGCATTTT; cdr3_aa: CASSVIVTVDQPQHF
d_call: .; clone_size: .; cdr3_length: 13; j_call: TRBJ2-1; v_call: TRBV12-5; cdr3_nt: TGTGCTAGTGGATTAGAATTCTACAATGAGCAGTTCTTC; cdr3_aa: CASGLEFYNEQFF
d_call: .; clone_size: .; cdr3_length: 12; j_call: TRBJ2-1; v_call: TRBV30; cdr3_nt: TGTGCCTGGAGTGGAGCGGGCGGTGAGCAGTTCTTC; cdr3_aa: CAWSGAGGEQFF